This TCR beta chain was recovered during a study of T cell repertoires in cytomegalovirus infection. TCRdb re-called the reads through MiXCR, storing one row per CDR3 protein. The sample carries fewer than 550,000 distinct CDR3 sequences, about 10% recorded once. Germline assignment: CDR1 MNHNS and CDR2 SASEGT. The CDR3 is made up of 15 amino acids. J lost 5 bases, V lost 4 bases, and 9 bases had no gene match. This clonotype was counted at least ten times. The sample was PBMCs. V and J are TRBV6-1 and TRBJ1-1, with 8 bases matching TRBD1. This TCR was sampled from a human donor in good health (CMV status not recorded). Some clones in this sample may be carry-over from other donors' samples. The CDR3 loop reads CASSVWTGRGTEAFF. CDR3 coding DNA: TGTGCCAGCAGTGTGTGGACAGGGAGAGGAACTGAAGCTTTCTTT.